At least ten counts were recorded for the clone carrying this TCR beta chain. The antigen is undetermined. Amplification targeted TCR beta CDR3 regions from RNA transcripts. When the TCR CDR3 underwent first-round RT-PCR, the HTBI primer set was used. Each CDR3 protein is one row after TCRdb ran MiXCR on the multiplex PCR reads. Seen here are 250,000 to 400,000 distinct CDR3 sequences, roughly 13% observed once, and the top ten hold 30% to 40%. These data belong to a study of T cells in Graves' hyperthyroidism and ophthalmopathy. Study background: Peripheral blood was drawn at first diagnosis, prior to all treatment.

Broader study findings: In simple terms, a model built on 13 V-J features told ophthalmopathy apart from stable hyperthyroidism. Most expanded thyroid clonotypes above 0.001 also appeared in blood.

The CDR3 is 13 amino acids. Per germline, CDR1 ENHRY and CDR2 SYGVKD. Trimming removed 6 bases from V and 0 bases from J, with 9 bases in between. Sequenced input: blood. The TCR sequence derives from a woman in her thirties or forties with Graves' ophthalmopathy. V and J are TRBV10-3 and TRBJ2-7; D is uncertain. CDR3 loop: CAISQTGSYEQYF. The CDR3 bases are TGTGCCATCAGCCAGACTGGCTCCTACGAGCAGTACTTC.